This T cell receptor beta chain was profiled in a study of CD8 T cells in ankylosing spondylitis. Study-level points and caveats: Before this, some motif variants had been reported in reactive arthritis synovial fluid and blood.

The TCR beta libraries were generated through quantitative 5'-RACE incorporating molecular barcodes. TCRdb reprocessed the 5' RACE reads with MiXCR, giving one entry per CDR3 protein. The table shows 200,000 to 300,000 distinct CDR3 sequences, with more than 20% occurring only once. V trimming: 6 bases; J trimming: 3 bases; junction bases outside the gene matches: 2. The germline V gene encodes CDR1 SGHNT and CDR2 YYREEE (reference sequence). The CDR3 spans 15 residues. This clonotype showed up just a few times. The antigen is unknown. The sample comprised blood, either unsorted or a sorted T cell fraction (not recorded which). The rearrangement joins TRBV5-4 to TRBJ2-6; the match to TRBD1 covers 11 bases. This TCR came from a male donor with ankylosing spondylitis or in good health (not recorded which). CDR3 region: CASTDRGLGANVLTF. CDR3 nucleotides: TGTGCCAGCACGGACAGGGGGCTTGGGGCCAACGTCCTGACTTTC.